This T cell receptor beta chain was identified during a study of blood T cell repertoires in COVID-19. Study-wide background: Italy, Spain and the United States were the sources of the convalescent and acute COVID-19 samples.

Cohorts were determined from participant-reported clinical history. This clone occurred a few times. V was cut by 2 bases and J by 2 bases, with 10 bases left in between. From germline, CDR1 is MDHEN and CDR2 SYDVKM. The CDR3 has 16 amino acids. Sequenced by immunoSEQ multiplex PCR; TCRdb stores in-frame clones only, minus some. The sample lists about 190,000 clones, 84% occurring once. The chain uses TRBV28 and TRBJ2-6; TRBD1 is a possible D gene (5 bases). The clonotype was recovered from a woman younger than 45 who had recovered from COVID-19. Sequencing input: PBMCs or T cells enriched from blood (not recorded which). The CDR3 sequence is CASSLGRVPGANVLTF. The CDR3 region has the DNA TGTGCCAGCAGTTTAGGCAGGGTCCCTGGGGCCAACGTCCTGACTTTC.